The 20 T cell receptor beta chains below come from one sample, sequenced in a study of PD-1 blockade in classical Hodgkin lymphoma. Every patient was affected by relapse after autologous stem cell transplantation, while exposure to brentuximab vedotin was not uniform. The data were produced by immunoSEQ multiplex PCR, yet TCRdb's version contains in-frame clones alone and is incomplete. The sample includes 13,000 or so clones, 75% to 90% of them seen just once. Specimen: peripheral blood mononuclear cells (PBMCs), collected at baseline. The receptors originated from a human donor with classical Hodgkin lymphoma.

The V call is TRBV19, the J call TRBJ1-5; D unresolved. The germline CDR1 and CDR2 sequences are LNHDA and SQIVND (reference sequence). V dropped 3 bases and J dropped 2 bases, with 23 bases sitting between them. This CDR3 has 19 amino acids. DNA for the CDR3: TGTGCCAGTAGTATTAGATCCGGGATCATCGGTTGGGGCAATCAGCCCCAGCATTTT. Its translation is CASSIRSGIIGWGNQPQHF. Complete variable domain (other parts from reference TRBV19 and TRBJ1-5): DGGITQSPKYLFRKEGQNVTLSCEQNLNHDAMYWYRQDPGQGLRLIYYSQIVNDFQKGDIAEGYSVSREKKESFPLTVTSAQKNPTAFYLCASSIRSGIIGWGNQPQHFGDGTRLSIL.

The chain uses TRBV19 and TRBJ2-2; TRBD2 matches at 8 bases. This CDR3 comprises 16 residues. V lost 2 bases, J lost 7 bases, and 9 bases stayed unmatched. Germline CDR1 is LNHDA and CDR2 is SQIVND (reference sequence). The CDR3 bases are TGTGCCAGTAGTATAAAAGGCCCCGGGGGGGTCGGGGAGCTGTTTTTT. This codes for CASSIKGPGGVGELFF.

This clone showed up just a few times. This chain uses TRBV25-1 with TRBJ2-1; D is possibly TRBD1 or TRBD2 (5 bases each). Trimming took off 4 bases at V and 2 bases at J, with 6 bases between the two ends. The CDR3 runs to 13 residues. Per germline, CDR1 MGHDK and CDR2 SYGVNS. The chain's CDR3 is CASSGGAYNEQFF. The CDR3 DNA follows: TGTGCCAGCAGTGGAGGGGCCTACAATGAGCAGTTCTTC.

This clone showed up just once. This rearrangement joins TRBV14 to TRBJ2-5, with D unresolved. The CDR3 spans 12 residues. The germline V and J ends were trimmed by 0 bases and 7 bases, with 6 bases remaining between them. Germline CDR1 and CDR2: SGHDN and FVKESK. The CDR3 sequence is CASSQDGPTQYF. For the CDR3, the DNA is TGTGCCAGCAGCCAAGATGGGCCGACCCAGTACTTC.

The rearrangement joins TRBV5-4 to TRBJ1-2; D not certain. V lost 0 bases and J lost 6, with 12 bases in between. Germline V gene data show CDR1 as SGHNT and CDR2 as YYREEE (reference sequence). The CDR3 extends over 14 amino acids. Written as DNA, the CDR3 is TGTGCCAGCAGCTTGGGCGGGAGGGTGGATGGCTACACCTTC. Translated: CASSLGGRVDGYTF. The full variable domain, rest sourced from reference TRBV5-4 and TRBJ1-2, is ETGVTQSPTHLIKTRGQQVTLRCSSQSGHNTVSWYQQALGQGPQFIFQYYREEENGRGNFPPRFSGLQFPNYSSELNVNALELDDSALYLCASSLGGRVDGYTFGSGTRLTVV.

The chain recombines TRBV10-1 with TRBJ2-1, with D perhaps TRBD2 (5 bases). This CDR3 has 14 residues. Looked up from germline, CDR1 is WNHNN and CDR2 is SYGVQD (reference sequence). Trimming removed 0 bases from V and 10 bases from J, with 13 bases in between. The CDR3 DNA reads as TGCGCCAGCAGTGAGTCGAACGCCGGGGTCGAGCAGTTCTTC. Encoded protein: CASSESNAGVEQFF.

This chain uses TRBV5-4 with TRBJ2-2; 10 nucleotides line up with TRBD2. The V and J ends lost 0 bases and 5 bases, in that order; junction bases with no gene match: 4. This CDR3 has 16 residues. Germline CDR1 SGHNT, CDR2 YYREEE (reference sequence). As DNA, the CDR3 is TGTGCCAGCAGCTTGGGGCTAGCGGGAGTAACCGGGGAGCTGTTTTTT. Protein product: CASSLGLAGVTGELFF.

This clone was seen just once. The chain combines TRBV10-3 with TRBJ2-5; 10 bases fit TRBD2. Germline CDR1 ENHRY, CDR2 SYGVKD. Germline trimming cut 2 bases from V and 3 bases from J; bases unmatched to any gene: 6. This CDR3 has 16 residues. The CDR3 region is CAISEKASGGEETQYF. CDR3 coding DNA: TGTGCCATCAGTGAGAAGGCTAGCGGGGGCGAAGAGACCCAGTACTTC.

J is TRBJ2-7 and V is TRBV27; TRBD1 matches 7 bases. The CDR3 extends over 12 amino acids. Germline assignment: CDR1 MNHEY and CDR2 SMNVEV (reference sequence). J was trimmed by 6 bases and V by 2 bases; bases with no gene match: 1. The CDR3, as DNA: TGTGCCAGCAGTTTAAACAGGGGCGAGCAGTACTTC. Amino acids: CASSLNRGEQYF.

The chain uses TRBV5-1 and TRBJ2-5; 8 bases map to TRBD1. Looked up from germline, CDR1 is SGHRS and CDR2 is YFSETQ. The CDR3 loop spans 14 amino acids. The J segment lost 2 bases and the V segment lost 4 bases, leaving 4 bases of the junction unmatched. The CDR3 protein is CASSRGTGQETQYF. The CDR3 coding sequence is TGCGCCAGCAGCCGGGGGACAGGACAAGAGACCCAGTACTTC.

V is TRBV5-1 and J is TRBJ2-1; 13 nucleotides match TRBD2. Trimming took 4 bases from V and 3 from J; bases not matched to a gene: 1. In germline, CDR1 is SGHRS, CDR2 YFSETQ. The length of the CDR3 is 15 residues. CDR3 bases: TGCGCCAGCAGCCGGACTAGCGGGAGCTACAATGAGCAGTTCTTC. This sequence encodes CASSRTSGSYNEQFF.

This clone was observed once. The chain carries TRBV6-1 and TRBJ1-2, with D tentatively TRBD1 (5 bases). This CDR3 has 13 residues. V was cut by 5 bases and J by 6 bases, with 13 bases left in between. Germline V gene sequence: CDR1 MNHNS, CDR2 SASEGT. The CDR3 sequence: CASSPRGSDGYTF. The DNA for the CDR3 is TGTGCCAGCAGTCCCCGGGGCTCGGATGGCTACACCTTC.

This clone turned up a few times. V gene TRBV7-3 combines with J gene TRBJ2-3; D call uncertain. Germline V gene lookup returns CDR1 SGHTA and CDR2 FQGTGA. This CDR3 spans 14 amino acids. Trimming took 2 bases from V and 0 from J, leaving 6 bases between them. The CDR3 coding sequence is TGTGCCAGCAGCTTACGCGCCAGCACAGATACGCAGTATTTT. This sequence encodes CASSLRASTDTQYF.

The chain joins TRBV28 to TRBJ1-1, with D uncertain. With 8 bases removed from V and 1 base from J, the gap between germline ends came to 14 bases. Per germline, CDR1 MDHEN and CDR2 SYDVKM. There are 14 residues in the CDR3. As DNA, the CDR3 is TGTGCCAGCGGTCGGATTGGTGGGAACACTGAAGCTTTCTTT. It yields the protein CASGRIGGNTEAFF. The entire variable domain, with the rest obtained from reference TRBV28 and TRBJ1-1, is as follows: DVKVTQSSRYLVKRTGEKVFLECVQDMDHENMFWYRQDPGLGLRLIYFSYDVKMKEKGDIPEGYSVSREKKERFSLILESASTNQTSMYLCASGRIGGNTEAFFGQGTRLTVV.

V is TRBV5-1 and J is TRBJ2-7; D assignment may be TRBD1 or TRBD2 (5 bases each). Between the trimmed V and J ends, which lost 4 bases and 9 bases, there was a span of 14 bases. CDR1 and CDR2 from the germline V gene are SGHRS and YFSETQ. The CDR3 runs to 12 residues. The CDR3 loop reads CASSLEGFWQYF. The CDR3 DNA sequence: TGCGCCAGCAGCCTAGAGGGGTTTTGGCAGTACTTC.

The chain employs TRBV2 and TRBJ2-1; the match to TRBD2 covers 7 bases. The CDR3 has 13 amino acids. Germline V gene sequence: CDR1 SNHLY, CDR2 FYNNEI. V trimming: 6 bases; J trimming: 10 bases; junction bases outside the gene matches: 9. In nucleotides, the CDR3 is TGTGCCAGCAGCCAACTAGCGCACTTAGAGCAGTTCTTC. Protein sequence: CASSQLAHLEQFF. Together with reference TRBV2 and TRBJ2-1, the CDR3 gives the full variable domain: EPEVTQTPSHQVTQMGQEVILRCVPISNHLYFYWYRQILGQKVEFLVSFYNNEISEKSEIFDDQFSVERPDGSNFTLKIRSTKLEDSAMYFCASSQLAHLEQFFGPGTRLTVL.

The chain is built from TRBV10-3 and TRBJ2-6; no reliable D call. V lost 3 bases and J 0 bases, leaving 9 bases between the germline ends. Germline V gene sequence: CDR1 ENHRY, CDR2 SYGVKD. CDR3 length: 16 amino acids. As DNA, the CDR3 is TGTGCCATCAGTGAAGGACGCAACTCTGGGGCCAACGTCCTGACTTTC. As protein: CAISEGRNSGANVLTF.

The CDR3 DNA reads TGTGCCAGCAGTTCGGGACAGGGAGATTACAATGAGCAGTTCTTC. Translated: CASSSGQGDYNEQFF. The chain carries TRBV6-6 and TRBJ2-1; 9 bases are a match to TRBD1. CDR1 and CDR2 (germline): MNHNY, SVGAGI (reference sequence). The CDR3 runs 15 residues. V lost 4 bases, J lost 4 bases, and 5 bases stayed unmatched.

The V gene is TRBV7-2, the J gene TRBJ2-5; a possible D gene is TRBD2 (5 bases). The J call could be wrong; TRBJ2-7 is a better fit for the DNA end. Germline V gives CDR1 SGHTA, CDR2 FQGNSA. The CDR3 runs to 15 residues. DNA of the CDR3: TGTGCCAGCAGCTTAGGCGGGCTATACTCCTACGAGCAGTACTTC. Encoded protein: CASSLGGLYSYEQYF.

The CDR3 protein is CASTMGPPDRGAEAFF. The CDR3 nucleotides are TGTGCCAGCACCATGGGGCCCCCGGACAGGGGGGCTGAAGCTTTCTTT. V usage is TRBV7-6 and J usage is TRBJ1-1; 10 bases align to TRBD1. Losses at the gene ends were 7 bases for V and 6 bases for J; bases not matched to a gene: 14. Germline V gene sequence: CDR1 SGHVS, CDR2 FNYEAQ. The CDR3 contains 16 residues.